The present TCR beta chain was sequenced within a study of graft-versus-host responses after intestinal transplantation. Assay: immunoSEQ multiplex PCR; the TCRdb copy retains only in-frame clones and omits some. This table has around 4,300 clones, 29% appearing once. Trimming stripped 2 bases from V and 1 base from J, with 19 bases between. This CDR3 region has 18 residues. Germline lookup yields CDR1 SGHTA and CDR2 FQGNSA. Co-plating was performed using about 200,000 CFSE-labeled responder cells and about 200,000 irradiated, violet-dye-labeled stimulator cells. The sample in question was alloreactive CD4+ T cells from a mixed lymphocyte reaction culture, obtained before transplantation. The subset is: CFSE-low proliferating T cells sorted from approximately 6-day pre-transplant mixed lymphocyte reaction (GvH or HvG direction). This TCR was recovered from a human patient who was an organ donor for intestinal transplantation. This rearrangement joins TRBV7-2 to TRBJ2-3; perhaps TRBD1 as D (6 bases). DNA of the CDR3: TGTGCCAGCAGCTTATCTGTTTTTAGGGGGTCTGGCACAGATACGCAGTATTTT. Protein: CASSLSVFRGSGTDTQYF.